The rows below give T cell receptor beta chains drawn from one sample of a study of cytomegalovirus exposure and HLA in healthy donors. Only in-frame clones appear in the TCRdb table, and some are missing; sequencing was by immunoSEQ multiplex PCR. Among around 170,000 clones, about 81% were seen once, and the ten largest hold approximately 0.8%. Material for sequencing was PBMCs. Receptors were obtained from a woman younger than 30 in good health and CMV-seronegative. Both conserved end residues are part of each CDR3. Fields, in order: J gene, D gene, V gene, clone size, CDR3 protein, CDR3 DNA. The D gene is left open where the match is weak. Expanded clones get a size class; other rows say once, few or many, or leave the size out.

TRBJ2-1 | TRBD1 | TRBV28 | NA | CASSVGTGGYNEQFF | TGTGCCAGCAGTGTCGGGACAGGGGGCTACAATGAGCAGTTCTTC
TRBJ2-7 | NA | TRBV28 | NA | CASRRGSYEQYF | TGTGCCAGCCGTCGGGGTAGCTACGAGCAGTACTTC
TRBJ1-1 | NA | TRBV7-9 | NA | CASSWGGYMNTEAFF | TGTGCCAGCAGCTGGGGGGGTTACATGAACACTGAAGCTTTCTTT
TRBJ1-2 | TRBD1 | TRBV5-1 | NA | CASGTGDSYGYTF | TGCGCCAGCGGGACAGGGGATAGCTATGGCTACACCTTC
TRBJ1-5 | NA | TRBV9 | once | CASSVEEGNQPQHF | TGTGCCAGCAGCGTAGAGGAGGGGAATCAGCCCCAGCATTTT
TRBJ2-5 | TRBD2 | TRBV18 | once | CASSPLVSGTARTQYF | TGTGCCAGCTCACCACTGGTAAGCGGGACCGCGAGGACCCAGTACTTC
TRBJ1-1 | TRBD1 | TRBV6-1 | few | CASTQTGDTEAFF | TGTGCCAGCACCCAAACAGGGGACACTGAAGCTTTCTTT
TRBJ1-1 | NA | TRBV6-5 | NA | CASSSQGRGTEAFF | TGTGCCAGCAGTTCCCAGGGTCGGGGGACTGAAGCTTTCTTT
TRBJ2-7 | TRBD2 | TRBV5-6 | NA | CASSLSPSGIYEQYF | TGTGCCAGCAGCTTGAGTCCTAGCGGGATCTACGAGCAGTACTTC
TRBJ2-3 | NA | TRBV7-8 | NA | CASSSKRSTDTQYF | TGTGCCAGCAGCTCCAAGCGGAGCACAGATACGCAGTATTTT
TRBJ2-3 | TRBD1 | TRBV19 | NA | CASSSSLGQGSTDTQYF | TGTGCCAGTAGCTCCTCCCTGGGACAGGGGAGCACAGATACGCAGTATTTT
TRBJ2-7 | NA | TRBV2 | NA | CASTRDIDYEQYF | TGTGCCAGCACCCGGGACATTGACTACGAGCAGTACTTC
TRBJ2-1 | TRBD2 | TRBV9 | NA | CASSVASSGGYNEQFF | TGTGCCAGCAGCGTAGCAAGTAGCGGGGGCTACAATGAGCAGTTCTTC
TRBJ1-2 | NA | TRBV9 | once | CASSGRDGYTF | TGTGCCAGCAGCGGCCGGGATGGCTACACCTTC
TRBJ2-7 | TRBD2 | TRBV5-1 | NA | CASSIDPLASEQYF | TGCGCCAGCAGCATCGACCCACTAGCGAGTGAGCAGTACTTC
TRBJ2-5 | TRBD1 | TRBV9 | NA | CASSAFTGVETQYF | TGTGCCAGCAGCGCATTCACAGGGGTGGAGACCCAGTACTTC
TRBJ2-5 | TRBD2 | TRBV2 | NA | CASSVPSGRAGETQYF | TGTGCCAGCAGTGTTCCTAGCGGGAGGGCCGGAGAGACCCAGTACTTC
TRBJ1-4 | NA | TRBV14 | NA | CASSQDHRGPGELFF | TGTGCCAGCAGCCAAGATCATCGGGGACCGGGGGAACTGTTTTTT
TRBJ1-2 | NA | TRBV7-9 | NA | CASSPRIFAGLYGYTF | TGTGCCAGCAGCCCTAGAATCTTCGCGGGGCTCTATGGCTACACCTTC
TRBJ2-1 | TRBD2 | TRBV28 | NA | CASSLLLAPYNEQFF | TGTGCCAGCAGTTTACTACTAGCGCCTTACAATGAGCAGTTCTTC
TRBJ2-1 | NA | TRBV29-1 | NA | CSVDNRATYNEQFF | TGCAGCGTTGATAACAGGGCTACCTACAATGAGCAGTTCTTC
TRBJ2-7 | TRBD2 | TRBV13 | NA | CASKNPGSDHPSGSYEQCF | TGTGCCAGCAAAAACCCGGGATCCGATCACCCTAGCGGGAGCTACGAGCAGTGCTTC
TRBJ1-3 | NA | TRBV7-2 | NA | CASSLEGVSGNTIYF | TGTGCCAGCAGCTTAGAAGGGGTCTCGGGAAACACCATATATTTT
TRBJ1-3 | NA | TRBV4-2 | NA | CASSLFTHFSGNTIYF | TGTGCCAGCAGCCTATTCACTCATTTCTCTGGAAACACCATATATTTT
TRBJ2-3 | NA | TRBV7-8 | NA | CASSPGGRNTQYF | TGTGCCAGCAGCCCCGGCGGGCGGAATACGCAGTATTTT
TRBJ2-1 | NA | TRBV5-1 | NA | CASSLFRGGNEQFF | TGCGCCAGCAGCCTATTTAGGGGGGGAAATGAGCAGTTCTTC
TRBJ2-7 | NA | TRBV27 | NA | CASSLTGISSYEQYF | TGTGCCAGCAGTTTAACGGGTATAAGCTCCTACGAGCAGTACTTC
TRBJ2-2 | NA | TRBV18 | NA | CASSPPNRGNTGELFF | TGTGCCAGCTCACCCCCGAATCGAGGTAACACCGGGGAGCTGTTTTTT
TRBJ2-7 | NA | TRBV6-1 | NA | CASSWGGGFPYEQYF | TGTGCCAGCTCATGGGGAGGAGGTTTTCCTTACGAGCAGTACTTC
TRBJ2-2 | NA | TRBV6-5 | few | CASSYSVDTSTGELFF | TGTGCCAGCAGTTACTCAGTTGACACCTCCACCGGGGAGCTGTTTTTT
TRBJ1-1 | TRBD1 | TRBV7-9 | NA | CASSLTGAGTEAFF | TGTGCCAGCAGCTTGACAGGGGCTGGCACTGAAGCTTTCTTT
TRBJ1-2 | NA | TRBV7-9 | NA | CASSLNSVDYGYTF | TGTGCCAGCAGCTTAAATTCGGTCGACTATGGCTACACCTTC
TRBJ1-5 | TRBD1 | TRBV7-9 | NA | CSSSYSDRVINQPQHF | TGTTCCAGCAGCTATAGCGACAGGGTCATCAATCAGCCCCAGCATTTT
TRBJ1-6 | NA | TRBV27 | NA | CASSLGGYNSPLHF | TGTGCCAGCAGTTTGGGGGGCTATAATTCACCCCTCCACTTT
TRBJ2-2 | NA | TRBV29-1 | NA | CSVGEENTGELFF | TGCAGCGTTGGTGAGGAGAACACCGGGGAGCTGTTTTTT
TRBJ2-7 | TRBD2 | TRBV27 | once | CASSLTSGYEQYF | TGTGCCAGCAGTTTGACTAGCGGCTACGAGCAGTACTTC
TRBJ1-5 | TRBD1 | TRBV15 | NA | CATSRESGTVDNQPQHF | TGTGCCACCAGCAGAGAGTCTGGGACAGTAGACAATCAGCCCCAGCATTTT
TRBJ1-5 | TRBD1 | TRBV18 | NA | CASSPQRTGVGRQPQHF | TGTGCCAGCTCACCACAAAGGACAGGGGTCGGTCGTCAGCCCCAGCATTTT
TRBJ2-5 | NA | TRBV27 | NA | CASSLTYQETQYF | TGTGCCAGCAGTTTGACATATCAAGAGACCCAGTACTTC
TRBJ2-3 | NA | TRBV5-1 | NA | CASMSGGTDTQYF | TGCGCCAGCATGTCGGGTGGCACAGATACGCAGTATTTT
TRBJ2-3 | NA | TRBV27 | NA | CASRALGTETTQYF | TGTGCCAGCAGAGCCTTGGGCACAGAGACGACGCAGTATTTT
TRBJ1-2 | NA | TRBV27 | NA | CASSLYDGRGLDGYTF | TGTGCCAGCAGCCTTTACGATGGCAGAGGTTTGGATGGCTACACCTTC
TRBJ1-2 | NA | TRBV6-5 | NA | CASTDGGTYGYTF | TGTGCCAGCACCGATGGGGGGACCTATGGCTACACCTTC
TRBJ2-7 | TRBD2 | TRBV28 | NA | CASRRPGLAGGRYYEQYF | TGTGCCAGCAGGCGCCCGGGACTAGCGGGAGGTCGATACTACGAGCAGTACTTC
TRBJ2-5 | TRBD1 | TRBV11-2 | NA | CASSVAGGWETQYF | TGTGCCAGCAGCGTAGCAGGGGGCTGGGAGACCCAGTACTTC
TRBJ1-1 | TRBD1 | TRBV19 | few | CASSVRDRVTNTEAFF | TGTGCCAGTAGTGTCCGGGACAGGGTTACGAACACTGAAGCTTTCTTT
TRBJ1-1 | NA | TRBV29-1 | NA | CSVLGGNTEAFF | TGCAGCGTCTTGGGGGGAAACACTGAAGCTTTCTTT
TRBJ1-6 | NA | TRBV6-5 | NA | CASSYDPGLGPLHF | TGTGCCAGCAGTTATGACCCAGGGTTAGGCCCCCTCCACTTT
TRBJ1-2 | NA | TRBV6-5 | few | CASSHGFGNYGYTF | TGTGCCAGCAGTCACGGTTTCGGGAACTATGGCTACACCTTC
TRBJ2-7 | TRBD2 | TRBV2 | once | CASRSGTIAYEQYF | TGTGCCAGCAGGTCCGGGACTATTGCCTACGAGCAGTACTTC
TRBJ2-5 | TRBD2 | TRBV7-2 | few | CASSASGRGETQYF | TGTGCCAGCAGCGCTAGCGGGCGGGGGGAGACCCAGTACTTC
TRBJ2-5 | NA | TRBV6-1 | NA | CASRIGTQETQYF | TGTGCCAGCAGGATCGGGACACAAGAGACCCAGTACTTC